Listed below are T cell receptor beta chains from one sample, sequenced in a study of blood T cells in healthy people across ages. MiXCR, applied by TCRdb to the 5' RACE reads, yields one record per CDR3 protein. The profile shows about 640,000 distinct CDR3 sequences, under 70% of them singletons. The specimen sequenced was blood. The receptor source for this set is a man aged 55-75 years in good health. Each CDR3 is given with its conserved first and last residue. D genes are given only for firm matches. Not all rows give a size; the values are once, few, many and, for expanded clones, a class.

d_call,j_call,v_call,clone_size,cdr3_aa,cdr3_nt
-,TRBJ2-5,TRBV29-1,-,CSVEVSTEEQETQYF,TGCAGCGTTGAAGTGAGTACGGAAGAGCAAGAGACCCAGTACTTC
TRBD2,TRBJ2-3,TRBV20-1,few,CSALRLGSTSGFTDTQYF,TGCAGTGCTCTACGGTTGGGTTCGACTAGCGGGTTCACAGATACGCAGTATTTT
TRBD1,TRBJ2-7,TRBV5-1,-,CASSLVGTEQYEQYF,TGCGCCAGCAGCTTGGTAGGGACAGAGCAGTACGAGCAGTACTTC
-,TRBJ1-2,TRBV20-1,few,CSAAQLIYGYTF,TGCAGTGCCGCTCAACTAATCTATGGCTACACCTTC
TRBD2,TRBJ2-5,TRBV5-1,-,CASSSSGALGETQYF,TGCGCCAGCAGCTCTAGCGGGGCCTTAGGGGAGACCCAGTACTTC
-,TRBJ1-5,TRBV4-1,-,CASSQGEDSNQPQHF,TGCGCCAGCAGCCAAGGTGAGGATAGCAATCAGCCCCAGCATTTT
-,TRBJ2-2,TRBV29-1,-,CSVEDLCYYTGELFF,TGCAGCGTTGAAGATCTCTGCTATTACACCGGGGAGCTGTTTTTT
-,TRBJ1-1,TRBV7-9,-,CASSLVGQGPNTEAFF,TGTGCCAGCAGCTTAGTTGGTCAGGGACCTAACACTGAAGCTTTCTTT
TRBD1,TRBJ1-6,TRBV27,-,CASSLTGDAPLHF,TGTGCCAGCAGTCTTACAGGGGACGCACCCCTCCACTTT
TRBD1,TRBJ1-2,TRBV12-5,-,CASAPGTEYGYTF,TGTGCTAGTGCCCCAGGGACAGAATATGGCTACACCTTC
-,TRBJ1-1,TRBV29-1,few,CSVETYTGTEAFF,TGCAGCGTTGAGACGTACACGGGGACTGAAGCTTTCTTT
-,TRBJ2-5,TRBV3-1,few,CASSQMRQPQETQYF,TGTGCCAGCAGCCAGATGCGACAACCCCAAGAGACCCAGTACTTC
-,TRBJ2-7,TRBV29-1,few,CSVTTTGSEQYF,TGCAGCGTAACTACAACAGGGAGCGAGCAGTACTTC
TRBD2,TRBJ2-5,TRBV6-6,-,CASRTSGALQETQYF,TGTGCCAGTCGGACTAGCGGGGCCCTACAAGAGACCCAGTACTTC
TRBD1,TRBJ2-7,TRBV10-3,-,CAIRGTGDTYEQYF,TGTGCCATCAGGGGGACAGGGGATACCTACGAGCAGTACTTC
-,TRBJ1-5,TRBV29-1,few,CSAGGARDQPQHF,TGCAGCGCCGGGGGGGCGCGGGATCAGCCCCAGCATTTT
-,TRBJ1-1,TRBV10-3,-,CAIAPGQDMNTEAFF,TGTGCCATCGCACCGGGACAAGATATGAACACTGAAGCTTTCTTT
-,TRBJ2-5,TRBV29-1,-,CSAGLWGPGEQYF,TGCAGCGCCGGGCTTTGGGGGCCTGGGGAGCAGTACTTC
TRBD1,TRBJ2-1,TRBV29-1,few,CSVAGTGVNEQFF,TGCAGCGTGGCCGGGACAGGGGTAAATGAGCAGTTCTTC
TRBD1,TRBJ2-5,TRBV3-1,-,CASSQSGTGQETQYF,TGTGCCAGCAGCCAATCCGGGACAGGACAAGAGACCCAGTACTTC
-,TRBJ2-2,TRBV4-1,-,CASSQDRVDGELFF,TGCGCCAGCAGCCAAGACAGGGTAGACGGGGAGCTGTTTTTT
TRBD2,TRBJ2-2,TRBV6-2/TRBV6-3,-,CASSYFGTSGTGELFF,TGTGCCAGCAGTTATTTCGGGACTAGTGGCACCGGGGAGCTGTTTTTT
-,TRBJ2-5,TRBV27,-,CASSLQPWGETQYF,TGTGCCAGCAGTTTACAGCCCTGGGGGGAGACCCAGTACTTC
-,TRBJ1-1,TRBV6-5,once,CASSRGGANTEAFF,TGTGCCAGCAGTCGGGGGGGCGCGAACACTGAAGCTTTCTTT
-,TRBJ2-2,TRBV7-8,-,CASSRSGAGTGELFF,TGTGCCAGCAGCCGGTCGGGGGCGGGCACCGGGGAGCTGTTTTTT
-,TRBJ2-7,TRBV12-3/TRBV12-4,-,CASSRGFAGGTSYEQYF,TGTGCCAGCAGTCGGGGGTTTGCTGGGGGCACGTCCTACGAGCAGTACTTC
TRBD1,TRBJ1-2,TRBV29-1,few,CSGQGERGYTF,TGCAGCGGACAGGGCGAAAGGGGCTACACCTTC
-,TRBJ2-5,TRBV18,-,CASSPRPGSLETQYF,TGTGCCAGCTCACCAAGGCCAGGGTCCCTGGAGACCCAGTACTTC
-,TRBJ1-4,TRBV15,few,CATSRDLGEKLFF,TGTGCCACCAGCAGAGATTTGGGTGAAAAACTGTTTTTT
-,TRBJ2-1,TRBV7-9,few,CASSPLGTTGNEQFF,TGTGCCAGCAGCCCCCTGGGGACAACCGGCAATGAGCAGTTCTTC
TRBD2,TRBJ2-5,TRBV11-2,once,CASSSLPSGVHNEQYF,TGTGCCAGCAGCTCCCTCCCTAGCGGAGTGCACAATGAGCAGTACTTC
TRBD2,TRBJ2-5,TRBV5-6,-,CASRDWLTSGETQYF,TGTGCCAGCAGGGACTGGCTGACTAGCGGAGAGACCCAGTACTTC
TRBD1,TRBJ2-4,TRBV11-2,-,CASTDRGMDIQYF,TGTGCCAGCACCGACAGGGGGATGGACATTCAGTACTTC
-,TRBJ2-7,TRBV20-1,few,CSAPNSISYNEQYF,TGCAGTGCTCCTAACTCGATCTCCTACAATGAGCAGTACTTC
-,TRBJ2-5,TRBV3-1,few,CASIGGVHGEQYF,TGTGCCAGCATCGGAGGGGTTCACGGAGAGCAGTACTTC
-,TRBJ2-1,TRBV6-2/TRBV6-3,-,CASSYLPRGGEQFF,TGTGCCAGCAGTTACCTCCCTCGAGGGGGTGAGCAGTTCTTC
TRBD1,TRBJ2-5,TRBV3-1,-,CASSHEGAKTQYF,TGTGCCAGCAGCCATGAGGGGGCGAAGACCCAGTACTTC
-,TRBJ2-7,TRBV28,-,CASSTGARSYEQYF,TGTGCCAGCAGTACCGGGGCCAGGAGCTACGAGCAGTACTTC
-,TRBJ1-3,TRBV6-1,-,CASSGGRAASGNTIYF,TGTGCCAGCAGTGGAGGGAGGGCTGCCTCTGGAAACACCATATATTTT
TRBD2,TRBJ2-1,TRBV20-1,-,CSARSGLAGVQGEQFF,TGCAGTGCTAGATCGGGACTAGCGGGGGTACAGGGTGAGCAGTTCTTC
TRBD2,TRBJ2-7,TRBV20-1,-,CSARLSREGIYEQYF,TGCAGTGCCCGACTCTCCAGGGAGGGGATCTACGAGCAGTACTTC
TRBD2,TRBJ2-7,TRBV25-1,-,CASSAQREYDEQYF,TGTGCCAGCAGTGCCCAGCGGGAATATGACGAGCAGTACTTC
-,TRBJ1-2,TRBV3-1,once,CASSQEGTGKASGYTF,TGTGCCAGCAGCCAAGAAGGTACAGGGAAGGCGTCTGGCTACACCTTC
-,TRBJ2-5,TRBV5-1,-,CASSFPTVQETQYF,TGCGCCAGCAGCTTCCCGACAGTACAAGAGACCCAGTACTTC
TRBD1,TRBJ1-5,TRBV20-1,-,CSARGDSNQPQHF,TGCAGTGCTAGGGGGGACAGTAATCAGCCCCAGCATTTT
TRBD1,TRBJ1-6,TRBV27,once,CASSPGDSFNSPLHF,TGTGCCAGCAGTCCCGGGGACAGTTTTAATTCACCCCTCCACTTT
-,TRBJ2-4,TRBV7-2,few,CASSSWAGLNIQYF,TGTGCCAGCAGCTCTTGGGCAGGATTAAACATTCAGTACTTC
TRBD1,TRBJ2-1,TRBV15,few,CATSRDLTGTGGRDEQFF,TGTGCCACCAGCAGAGATTTGACCGGGACAGGGGGTAGAGATGAGCAGTTCTTC
TRBD1,TRBJ1-2,TRBV25-1,-,CASKPTGLTYGYTF,TGTGCCAGCAAACCGACAGGGCTGACCTATGGCTACACCTTC
-,TRBJ1-4,TRBV29-1,-,CSVEGATGDEKLFF,TGCAGCGTTGAGGGGGCAACCGGCGATGAAAAACTGTTTTTT
-,TRBJ1-4,TRBV29-1,few,CSVTDGGEREKLFF,TGCAGCGTTACCGATGGGGGGGAAAGAGAAAAACTGTTTTTT
-,TRBJ1-4,TRBV2,-,CASSVPRNEKLFF,TGTGCCAGCAGTGTCCCACGTAATGAAAAACTGTTTTTT
-,TRBJ2-2,TRBV10-2,-,CASSELPRGELFF,TGCGCCAGCAGTGAGTTACCCCGCGGGGAGCTGTTTTTT
TRBD2,TRBJ2-5,TRBV5-1,-,CASSLRGGANAQTQYF,TGCGCCAGCAGCCTACGCGGGGGGGCCAACGCGCAGACCCAGTACTTC
-,TRBJ2-4,TRBV19,-,CASSSPGDKNIQYF,TGTGCCAGTAGTAGCCCAGGGGACAAAAACATTCAGTACTTC
-,TRBJ2-5,TRBV27,few,CASRTQGQETQYF,TGTGCCAGCAGAACCCAGGGCCAAGAGACCCAGTACTTC
-,TRBJ2-3,TRBV11-2,-,CASTDGRSTDTQYF,TGTGCCAGCACCGACGGTAGAAGCACAGATACGCAGTATTTT
-,TRBJ2-3,TRBV7-9,-,CASSRGTQSTDTQYF,TGTGCCAGCAGCCGAGGGACACAAAGCACAGATACGCAGTATTTT
TRBD1,TRBJ1-6,TRBV2,once,CASSEPTGLGSPLHF,TGTGCCAGCAGTGAGCCGACAGGGCTAGGATCACCCCTCCACTTT